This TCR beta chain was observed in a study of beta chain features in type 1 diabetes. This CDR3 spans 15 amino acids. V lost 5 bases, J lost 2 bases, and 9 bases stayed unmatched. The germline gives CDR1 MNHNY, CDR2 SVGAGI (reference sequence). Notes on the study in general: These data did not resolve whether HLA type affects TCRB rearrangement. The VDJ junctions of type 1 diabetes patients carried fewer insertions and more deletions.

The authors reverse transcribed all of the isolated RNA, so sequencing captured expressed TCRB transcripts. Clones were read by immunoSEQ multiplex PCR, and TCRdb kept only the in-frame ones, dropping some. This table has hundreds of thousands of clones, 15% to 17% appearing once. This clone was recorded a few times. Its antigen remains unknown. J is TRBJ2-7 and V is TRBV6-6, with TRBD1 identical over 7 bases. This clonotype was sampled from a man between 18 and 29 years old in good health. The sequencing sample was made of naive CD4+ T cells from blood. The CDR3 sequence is CASSNNRDRAYEQYF. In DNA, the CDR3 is TGTGCCAGCAGTAATAACCGGGACAGAGCCTACGAGCAGTACTTC.